The next 18 T cell receptor beta chains were all read from a single sample in a study of blood T cell repertoires in COVID-19. The method was immunoSEQ multiplex PCR; TCRdb's version includes in-frame clones alone and lacks a portion of them. This sample has more than 300,000 clones, with 86% found just once. Sequenced sample: peripheral blood. The receptors shown here come from a woman aged 50 to 60 with acute or convalescent COVID-19.

This rearrangement joins TRBV6-5 to TRBJ2-7; 8 nucleotides agree with TRBD1. The germline V gene has CDR1 MNHEY and CDR2 SVGAGI. The J segment lost 1 base and the V segment lost 7 bases, leaving 3 bases of the junction unmatched. The CDR3 loop spans 13 amino acids. The CDR3 region is CASTQGASYEQYF. For the CDR3, the DNA is TGTGCCAGCACCCAGGGGGCTTCCTACGAGCAGTACTTC.

The chain joins TRBV28 to TRBJ2-2; D is unresolved. V was pared by 6 bases and J by 5 bases, with 10 bases between. The CDR3 loop spans 13 amino acids. Germline values: CDR1 MDHEN, CDR2 SYDVKM. The CDR3 coding sequence is TGTGCCAGCAGCCGAGGAGTAACCGGGGAGCTGTTTTTT. Its protein is CASSRGVTGELFF.

In its sample, this clone was seen once. The chain has TRBV7-2 and TRBJ1-1; 7 nucleotides line up with TRBD1. The germline CDR1 and CDR2 sequences are SGHTA and FQGNSA. With V trimmed by 5 bases and J by 5 bases, 8 bases remained unmatched. The length of the CDR3 is 14 residues. The CDR3 bases are TGTGCCAGCAGCCCCTCAACAGGGGTGACTGAAGCTTTCTTT. It is translated as CASSPSTGVTEAFF.

The V gene is TRBV4-2, the J gene TRBJ2-3, with 8 bases that match TRBD2. CDR3 length: 16 residues. V was clipped by 3 bases and J by 8 bases; unmatched bases: 13. Per germline, CDR1 LGHNA and CDR2 YNFKEQ. DNA for the CDR3: TGTGCCAGCAGCCAGGATAGCGGGACCGTGGGTGGTACGCAGTATTTT. Translated, it gives CASSQDSGTVGGTQYF.

This clone was found a few times. The chain joins TRBV28 to TRBJ2-3, with 7 bases that match TRBD1. From germline, CDR1 is MDHEN and CDR2 SYDVKM. V lost 6 bases and J lost 2; bases outside the gene matches: 5. The CDR3 length is 14 residues. CDR3 region: CASRSGGPTDTQYF. The CDR3 bases are TGTGCCAGCAGGTCAGGGGGACCCACAGATACGCAGTATTTT.

This chain uses TRBV24-1 with TRBJ2-5; 10 bases align to TRBD1. Germline CDR1 and CDR2: KGHDR and SFDVKD. After removal of 3 bases from V and 3 bases from J, the junction contained 6 bases not matched to a gene. CDR3 length equals 16 residues. The CDR3 region is CATSDPGTGAKETQYF. DNA for the CDR3: TGTGCCACCAGTGATCCCGGGACAGGGGCCAAAGAGACCCAGTACTTC.

This chain links TRBV7-9 with TRBJ2-1; TRBD2 matches 8 bases. CDR3 length: 15 amino acids. The germline CDR1 and CDR2 sequences are SEHNR and FQNEAQ (reference sequence). With V trimmed by 5 bases and J by 10 bases, 13 bases remained unmatched. CDR3 nucleotides: TGTGCCAGCAGCCGACCGGGACTAGTGCCGGAGGAGCAGTTCTTC. Encoded protein: CASSRPGLVPEEQFF.

This chain connects TRBV21-1 to TRBJ1-5; the table's D call TRBD1 went unverified against the DNA. TRBV21-1 is a known pseudogene. This CDR3 has 15 residues. The CDR3 sequence is CASSINRGCNQPQHF. DNA for the CDR3: TGTGCCAGCAGCATAAACAGGGGTTGCAATCAGCCCCAGCATTTT.

The chain employs TRBV6-2 or TRBV6-3 and TRBJ1-5; D might be TRBD1 (5 bases). Trimming stripped 0 bases from V and 7 bases from J, with 10 bases between. The V gene's germline CDR1 is MNHEY and CDR2 SVGEGT. CDR3 length: 14 residues. The CDR3 coding sequence is TGTGCCAGCAGTTACTCATCCAGGGAACAGCCCCAGCATTTT. It translates to CASSYSSREQPQHF.

The chain has TRBV29-1 and TRBJ1-2, with TRBD1 as a possible D gene (5 bases). CDR3 size: 12 residues. CDR1 and CDR2 (germline): SQVTM, ANQGSEA. The V gene lost 1 base and the J gene lost 7 bases, with 10 bases spanning the gap. The CDR3 nucleotides read TGCAGCGTTGAAGGCCGGGGGGTTGGCTACACCTTC. Protein: CSVEGRGVGYTF.

V is TRBV27 and J is TRBJ2-1; 7 positions match TRBD1. Trimming removed 6 bases from V and 5 bases from J; junction bases left unmatched: 10. This CDR3 has 15 amino acids. In germline, CDR1 is MNHEY, CDR2 SMNVEV (reference sequence). The CDR3 sequence: CASRRGQTSDNEQFF. Here the CDR3 DNA reads TGTGCCAGCAGGAGGGGACAGACCAGCGACAATGAGCAGTTCTTC.

A few counts support this clone. CDR3 DNA: TGTGCCAGCCAGGGGATGAGGAAGGGAACTGAAGCTTTCTTT. Translating gives CASQGMRKGTEAFF. The chain combines TRBV6-5 with TRBJ1-1; D is possibly TRBD1 (6 bases). The germline V gene has CDR1 MNHEY and CDR2 SVGAGI. Trimming cost V 8 bases and J 5 bases, with 18 bases left between them. This CDR3 spans 14 amino acids.

The V call is TRBV18, the J call TRBJ1-2; 10 bases are shared with TRBD1. The CDR3 consists of 15 residues. J gave up 3 bases and V 2 bases, and 3 bases lay outside the gene matches. CDR1 and CDR2 from the germline V gene are KGHSH and LQKENI. CDR3 in DNA: TGTGCCAGCTCACCAGGGACAGGGGCCGACTATGGCTACACCTTC. Translating it yields CASSPGTGADYGYTF.

The V and J genes are TRBV28 and TRBJ2-1, with a tentative D call TRBD2 (6 bases). Deletions cut 3 bases from V and 5 bases from J, with 20 bases between. Germline V gene sequence: CDR1 MDHEN, CDR2 SYDVKM. The CDR3 sequence is 17 residues long. This CDR3 reads CASSFVFAGKEHNEQFF. The DNA for the CDR3 is TGTGCCAGCAGTTTTGTTTTCGCGGGGAAAGAACACAATGAGCAGTTCTTC.

This chain uses TRBV12-3 or TRBV12-4 with TRBJ1-1; TRBD1 is a possible D gene (6 bases). Trimming cost V 6 bases and J 8 bases, with 16 bases left between them. CDR3 size: 13 residues. The CDR3 region has the DNA TGTGCCAGCAGCCTGTCAGGGGCGGCGGAAGCTTTCTTT. It yields the protein CASSLSGAAEAFF.

The J gene is TRBJ1-1, the V gene TRBV28, with D possibly TRBD1 on 5 matching bases. Germline V CDR1 and CDR2: MDHEN, SYDVKM. CDR3 length: 15 amino acids. V lost 6 bases and J lost 0, with 14 bases in between. The CDR3 loop is CASSHGRGLNTEAFF. The DNA for the CDR3 is TGTGCCAGCAGCCATGGGCGGGGGTTGAACACTGAAGCTTTCTTT. The full variable domain, with the rest looked up from reference TRBV28 and TRBJ1-1, is DVKVTQSSRYLVKRTGEKVFLECVQDMDHENMFWYRQDPGLGLRLIYFSYDVKMKEKGDIPEGYSVSREKKERFSLILESASTNQTSMYLCASSHGRGLNTEAFFGQGTRLTVV.

This clone has more than one count but fewer than ten. This rearrangement joins TRBV11-2 to TRBJ2-1; D gene ambiguous. Trimming cost V 0 bases and J 10 bases, with 4 bases left between them. The germline CDR1 and CDR2 sequences are SGHAT and FQNNGV. The CDR3 has 11 amino acids. CDR3 in DNA: TGTGCCAGCAGCTTAGAGCGGGAGCAGTTCTTC. This codes for CASSLEREQFF.

This chain uses TRBV20-1 with TRBJ2-2; maybe TRBD2 (6 bases). V was shortened by 3 bases and J by 0 bases, with 17 bases between the two germline ends. The CDR3 extends over 17 amino acids. Germline-derived CDR1 and CDR2 are DFQATT and SNEGSKA (reference sequence). The CDR3 DNA follows: TGCAGTGCTAGTCTCCTCCGCGGGACCTCGAACACCGGGGAGCTGTTTTTT. This gives the protein CSASLLRGTSNTGELFF.